The sequence of this T cell receptor beta chain was determined in a study of monozygotic twins with inflammatory bowel disease. Study-wide findings and caveats: The authors found no support for a single strong IBD-associated signal or clonotype. A reduction in TCRbeta diversity (inverse Simpson) was seen in IBD patients relative to healthy co-twins.

Reprocessing the 5' RACE reads, TCRdb reports a single entry for every CDR3 protein and omits DNA. This table lists 110,000 to 150,000 distinct CDR3 sequences. Germline values: CDR1 SGHVS, CDR2 FQNEAQ. CDR3 size: 12 residues. With regard to this clonotype: Its antigen is as yet unknown.

This clonotype was obtained from a human donor with ulcerative colitis or Crohn's disease, or a healthy co-twin of an affected twin (not recorded which). The genes are TRBV7-8 and TRBJ1-5. The sample was blood. This CDR3 is CASSLAGQTQHF.